The rows below give T cell receptor beta chains drawn from one sample of a study of blood T cell repertoires in COVID-19. Using immunoSEQ multiplex PCR, the repertoire was profiled, and TCRdb retains in-frame clones only, with some absent. The data contain roughly 220,000 clones, approximately 90% of them singletons. Specimen: peripheral blood. Receptors originate from an elderly man with acute or convalescent COVID-19. Both conserved end residues are part of each CDR3. Each record gives: V gene, J gene, clone size, D gene, CDR3 DNA, CDR3 protein. D genes are given only for firm matches. Clone size is shown for a subset of rows, as once, few, many or a class of expanded clone.

TRBV18	TRBJ1-6	NA	TRBD1	TGTGCCAGCTCACAGCCGGGACAGGGGTCCCTCCACTTT	CASSQPGQGSLHF
TRBV12-3/TRBV12-4	TRBJ2-7	NA	TRBD1	TGTGCCAGCAGCTGGACAGGGGCCGAGCAGTACTTC	CASSWTGAEQYF
TRBV29-1	TRBJ1-5	NA	NA	TGCAGCGTCAAAGGGGGCAATCAGCCCCAGCATTTT	CSVKGGNQPQHF
TRBV7-9	TRBJ2-7	NA	TRBD1	TGTGCCAGCAGCTTAGGGAGGACAGGGGGGACCTACGAGCAGTACTTC	CASSLGRTGGTYEQYF
TRBV24-1	TRBJ2-1	NA	TRBD1	TGTGCCACAGGGACAGGGGGCTACAATGAGCAGTTCTTC	CATGTGGYNEQFF
TRBV11-3	TRBJ1-6	few	TRBD1	TGTGCCAGCAGCTTAGGTGCAGGGGGCTATAATTCACCCCTCCACTTT	CASSLGAGGYNSPLHF
TRBV27	TRBJ1-4	once	NA	TGTGCCAGCAGGTTATGGTCAGCAACTAATGAAAAACTGTTTTTT	CASRLWSATNEKLFF
TRBV24-1	TRBJ2-7	NA	NA	TGTGCCACCAGTGACCCAACCTCTGGGACTGGGATGGAGCAGTACTTC	CATSDPTSGTGMEQYF
TRBV30	TRBJ1-4	NA	TRBD1	TGTGCCTGGAGCCGGGACAGGGGATATGAAAAACTGTTTTTT	CAWSRDRGYEKLFF
TRBV19	TRBJ1-4	NA	TRBD1	TGTGCCTCTACCCGGGACAGGGGTGAAAAACTGTTTTTT	CASTRDRGEKLFF
TRBV10-2	TRBJ2-2	NA	TRBD1	TGCGCCAGCATGTGGACAGGCAACACCGGGGAGCTGTTTTTT	CASMWTGNTGELFF
TRBV18	TRBJ2-6	NA	NA	TGTGCCAGCTCACCTGCAGGGGCAACAGGGGCCAACGTCCTGACTTTC	CASSPAGATGANVLTF
TRBV29-1	TRBJ2-1	NA	TRBD2	TGCAGCGTTGAAAAGAGGCAGGGCCGGGTGTGGGGGCTAGCGGGGGTCTACAATGAGCAGTTCTTC	CSVEKRQGRVWGLAGVYNEQFF